The 7 T cell receptor beta chains listed next were all sequenced from one sample in a study of blood T cell repertoires in COVID-19. Assay used: immunoSEQ multiplex PCR; TCRdb lists only in-frame clones, some missing. The table lists fewer than 250,000 clones, 92% of them singletons, with 0.8% to 0.95% in the top ten. The material sequenced was peripheral blood. These receptors were collected from a man aged 30 to 39 with COVID-19, enrolled during active disease.

In its sample, this clone was seen once. The V and J genes are TRBV7-9 and TRBJ1-2, with D maybe TRBD1 (6 bases). V shed 7 bases and J shed 4 bases, with 19 bases lying between them. Germline CDR1 and CDR2: SEHNR and FQNEAQ (reference sequence). The CDR3 extends over 15 amino acids. CDR3 protein: CASTHAEGVVYGYTF. CDR3 DNA: TGTGCCAGCACCCACGCCGAGGGGGTCGTCTATGGCTACACCTTC.

The J gene is TRBJ2-1, the V gene TRBV18; TRBD2 matches 10 bases. The V and J ends lost 3 bases and 5 bases, in that order; junction bases with no gene match: 10. From germline, CDR1 is KGHSH and CDR2 LQKENI. CDR3 length: 17 residues. Here the CDR3 reads CASSPWEIAGGHNEQFF. For the CDR3, the DNA is TGTGCCAGCTCACCCTGGGAAATAGCGGGGGGTCACAATGAGCAGTTCTTC.

The V and J genes are TRBV15 and TRBJ2-1, with TRBD2 matching 13 bases. The junction had 6 bases not matched to a gene; V was cut back by 3 bases and J by 4 bases. The CDR3 sequence is 17 residues long. Germline V lookup: CDR1 LNHNV, CDR2 YYDKDF (reference sequence). The CDR3 sequence is CATSRGLAGRPYNEQFF. DNA for the CDR3: TGTGCCACCAGCAGGGGACTAGCGGGGAGGCCTTACAATGAGCAGTTCTTC. Based on the CDR3 plus reference TRBV15 and TRBJ2-1, the full variable domain is DAMVIQNPRYQVTQFGKPVTLSCSQTLNHNVMYWYQQKSSQAPKLLFHYYDKDFNNEADTPDNFQSRRPNTSFCFLDIRSPGLGDTAMYLCATSRGLAGRPYNEQFFGPGTRLTVL.

The chain joins TRBV9 to TRBJ2-5, with TRBD2 matching over 14 bases. Unmatched junction bases numbered 12, after V lost 6 bases and J lost 2 bases. Germline loops: CDR1 SGDLS, CDR2 YYNGEE. This CDR3 is 18 amino acids long. CDR3 in amino acids: CASTQGLAGGTVQETQYF. CDR3 sequence (DNA): TGTGCCAGCACCCAAGGACTAGCGGGGGGCACCGTTCAAGAGACCCAGTACTTC.

V usage is TRBV5-6 and J usage is TRBJ1-1; TRBD1 aligns across 7 bases. The germline gives CDR1 SGHDT, CDR2 YYEEEE. The CDR3 sequence is 12 residues long. V shed 4 bases, J shed 9 bases, and the junction held 6 bases outside the gene matches. CDR3 in DNA: TGTGCCAGCAGCCGATACAGGGGCCAAGCTTTCTTT. Amino acids: CASSRYRGQAFF.

The J gene is TRBJ2-5, the V gene TRBV3-1 (or the pseudogene TRBV3-2); 7 nucleotides align to TRBD1. The CDR3 length is 15 residues. Germline CDR1 LGHDT, CDR2 YNNKEL (reference sequence). V was clipped by 0 bases and J by 5 bases; unmatched bases: 6. CDR3 in DNA: TGTGCCAGCAGCCAAGATCAGACAGGGTGGGAGACCCAGTACTTC. This sequence encodes CASSQDQTGWETQYF.

The chain has TRBV27 and TRBJ1-5, with D hard to call. The CDR3 runs 14 residues. The V and J ends lost 5 bases and 3 bases respectively, with 11 bases between them. CDR1 MNHEY and CDR2 SMNVEV come from the germline V gene (reference sequence). CDR3 nucleotide sequence: TGTGCCAGCAGTGCAGGAGCGGTCAATCAGCCCCAGCATTTT. Translation: CASSAGAVNQPQHF.